This T cell receptor (beta chain) derives from a study of blood T cell repertoires in COVID-19. Study as a whole: Sources were T cells, B-cell-depleted T cells, or PBMCs; the material itself was cDNA or gDNA.

Cohort allocation depended upon clinical history that participants reported. As originally analysed: Scientists estimated how many nucleated cells there were by amplifying reference gene primers. Sequencing used immunoSEQ multiplex PCR; TCRdb keeps in-frame clones, though not all of them. D and trimming were read from the DNA, whereas the V and J calls and clone size are those reported in that table. The repertoire holds 250,000 to 350,000 clones, with roughly 87% as singletons. The ends were cut back, 3 bases at V and 8 bases at J, with 12 bases in the middle. Germline values: CDR1 SGHNT, CDR2 YYREEE (reference sequence). The CDR3 contains 14 residues.

The specimen was PBMCs or T cells enriched from blood (not recorded which). The source of this sequence is a woman between 18 and 29 years old who had recovered from COVID-19. This rearrangement joins TRBV5-4 to TRBJ1-6; a weak D match, TRBD1 (6 bases). The CDR3 region has the DNA TGTGCCAGCAGCTGGACAGTCGGCGATTCACCCCTCCACTTT. Its translation: CASSWTVGDSPLHF.